Following are 27 T cell receptor beta chains from one sample sequenced in a study of cytomegalovirus exposure and HLA in healthy donors. Primers: 60 Vbeta forward and 13 Jbeta reverse. The assay was immunoSEQ multiplex PCR, and TCRdb's table has in-frame clones only and misses some. This table holds over 100,000 clones. Sequencing used PBMCs. The receptors were gathered from a man younger than 30 in good health and CMV-seronegative.

The V call is TRBV7-3, the J call TRBJ1-4; TRBD1 might be the D (5 bases). V dropped 7 bases and J dropped 6 bases, with 21 bases sitting between them. CDR1 SGHTA and CDR2 FQGTGA come from the germline V gene. The CDR3 loop spans 16 amino acids. The CDR3 sequence: CASTAGLGRAHEKLFF. As DNA, the CDR3 is TGTGCCAGCACCGCAGGGCTGGGCAGGGCCCATGAAAAACTGTTTTTT. Full variable domain (outside the CDR3, taken from reference TRBV7-3 and TRBJ1-4): GAGVSQTPSNKVTEKGKYVELRCDPISGHTALYWYRQSLGQGPEFLIYFQGTGAADDSGLPNDRFFAVRPEGSVSTLKIQRTERGDSAVYLCASTAGLGRAHEKLFFGSGTQLSVL.

The rearrangement uses TRBV11-2 and TRBJ2-7; no clear D gene. CDR3 length: 16 amino acids. CDR1 SGHAT and CDR2 FQNNGV come from the germline V gene. Trimming removed 4 bases at V and 5 bases at J, with 21 bases between. The CDR3 loop is CASSSIRLSPGHEQYF. DNA of the CDR3: TGTGCCAGCAGCTCAATTCGACTTTCCCCGGGTCACGAGCAGTACTTC.

The gene calls are TRBV29-1 and TRBJ2-5, with 7 bases fitting TRBD1. Germline-derived CDR1 and CDR2 are SQVTM and ANQGSEA. The CDR3 totals 12 residues. The ends lost 5 bases at V and 5 bases at J; junction bases unmatched: 5. CDR3: CSVQQGMETQYF. The CDR3 coding sequence is TGCAGCGTTCAACAGGGGATGGAGACCCAGTACTTC. Together with reference TRBV29-1 and TRBJ2-5, the CDR3 gives the full variable domain: SAVISQKPSRDICQRGTSLTIQCQVDSQVTMMFWYRQQPGQSLTLIATANQGSEATYESGFVIDKFPISRPNLTFSTLTVSNMSPEDSSIYLCSVQQGMETQYFGPGTRLLVL.

The chain has TRBV5-1 and TRBJ2-1, with 10 bases that match TRBD1. Germline V gives CDR1 SGHRS, CDR2 YFSETQ. Trimming cost V 3 bases and J 3 bases; bases outside gene matches: 3. The CDR3 consists of 15 residues. The CDR3 here is CASSYRDRGYNEQFF. The CDR3 nucleotides are TGCGCCAGCAGCTACCGGGACAGGGGCTACAATGAGCAGTTCTTC. Drawing the rest from reference TRBV5-1 and TRBJ2-1, the complete variable domain is KAGVTQTPRYLIKTRGQQVTLSCSPISGHRSVSWYQQTPGQGLQFLFEYFSETQRNKGNFPGRFSGRQFSNSRSEMNVSTLELGDSALYLCASSYRDRGYNEQFFGPGTRLTVL.

Written as DNA, the CDR3 is TGTGCCAGCAGTTTTTTAGCTAACTATGGCTACACCTTC. This translates into CASSFLANYGYTF. This sequence joins TRBV27 and TRBJ1-2, with D uncertain. V shed 3 bases and J shed 0 bases, with 5 bases lying between them. The germline V gene encodes CDR1 MNHEY and CDR2 SMNVEV (reference sequence). CDR3 length equals 13 residues.

The chain recombines TRBV5-6 with TRBJ1-2; D call uncertain. The CDR3 is 13 amino acids. Germline CDR1 reads SGHDT; CDR2 reads YYEEEE. V was shortened by 3 bases and J by 6 bases, with 12 bases between the two germline ends. The CDR3 nucleotides are TGTGCCAGCAGCTACGGACGGAGGGATGGCTACACCTTC. Amino acids: CASSYGRRDGYTF.

The rearrangement joins TRBV5-1 to TRBJ2-7, with TRBD2 matching over 10 bases. The CDR3 is 14 residues long. Germline CDR1 SGHRS, CDR2 YFSETQ. V shed 1 base, J shed 4 bases, and the junction held 2 bases outside the gene matches. CDR3 in amino acids: CASSLSGRDYEQYF. The CDR3 DNA is TGCGCCAGCAGCTTGAGCGGGAGGGATTACGAGCAGTACTTC.

This sequence joins TRBV11-3 and TRBJ2-1; 7 bases are shared with TRBD2. The CDR3 covers 19 residues. Germline V lookup: CDR1 SGHNT, CDR2 YENEEA. V was pared by 0 bases and J by 0 bases, with 11 bases of the junction left unmatched. As DNA, the CDR3 is TGTGCCAGCAGCTTAGATCGTTTCGCCGGGACTATCTCCTACAATGAGCAGTTCTTC. This codes for CASSLDRFAGTISYNEQFF.

The chain is built from TRBV5-6 and TRBJ2-1, with 12 bases aligning to TRBD2. J gave up 6 bases and V 4 bases, and 2 bases lay outside the gene matches. The CDR3 is made up of 14 amino acids. Germline loops: CDR1 SGHDT, CDR2 YYEEEE. CDR3 loop: CASSLLAGGNEQFF. Here the CDR3 DNA reads TGTGCCAGCAGCCTACTAGCGGGGGGCAATGAGCAGTTCTTC.

The chain employs TRBV27 and TRBJ1-3, with 9 bases identical to TRBD1. The V gene's germline CDR1 is MNHEY and CDR2 SMNVEV (reference sequence). Trimming cost V 3 bases and J 4 bases; bases outside gene matches: 10. The CDR3 has 17 amino acids. The CDR3 coding sequence is TGTGCCAGCAGTTTGCCCTTACAGGGGGCGCGAGGAAACACCATATATTTT. It codes for CASSLPLQGARGNTIYF.

V usage is TRBV6-1 and J usage is TRBJ1-4, with 7 bases that match TRBD1. The CDR3 has 14 amino acids. After removal of 7 bases from V and 7 bases from J, the junction contained 9 bases not matched to a gene. From germline, CDR1 is MNHNS and CDR2 SASEGT. The CDR3, as DNA: TGTGCCAGCATCCTGGACAGGATAAGTGAAAAACTGTTTTTT. This sequence encodes CASILDRISEKLFF.

V and J are TRBV6-5 and TRBJ2-3, with D possibly TRBD1 on 5 matching bases. CDR3 length: 14 amino acids. V was clipped by 0 bases and J by 4 bases, with 8 bases between them. Germline CDR1 reads MNHEY; CDR2 reads SVGAGI. CDR3 sequence: CASSYSVGADTQYF. The CDR3 bases are TGTGCCAGCAGTTACTCGGTAGGGGCAGATACGCAGTATTTT.

The chain recombines TRBV27 with TRBJ1-2; weak D call: TRBD1 (6 bases). The CDR3 length is 19 residues. CDR1 and CDR2 (germline): MNHEY, SMNVEV (reference sequence). Trimming took 1 base from V and 0 from J, leaving 21 bases between them. CDR3: CASSLLSGGHFAPNYGYTF. The CDR3 DNA reads as TGTGCCAGCAGTTTATTATCGGGGGGACATTTTGCCCCTAACTATGGCTACACCTTC.

V gene TRBV9 combines with J gene TRBJ1-1; 7 nucleotides line up with TRBD1. CDR3 length: 16 residues. The germline gives CDR1 SGDLS, CDR2 YYNGEE. J was trimmed by 0 bases and V by 6 bases; bases with no gene match: 11. The CDR3 is CASTSGTEHMNTEAFF. The CDR3, as DNA: TGTGCCAGCACCTCCGGGACAGAGCACATGAACACTGAAGCTTTCTTT.

The rearrangement uses TRBV11-2 and TRBJ2-2; 11 nucleotides match TRBD1. Trimming at V came to 5 bases and at J to 5 bases, leaving 7 bases not matched to a gene. Germline V lookup: CDR1 SGHAT, CDR2 FQNNGV. This CDR3 comprises 16 residues. The CDR3 DNA reads as TGTGCCAGCAGCGGCGGGGACAGGGGGAGTACCGGGGAGCTGTTTTTT. Translation: CASSGGDRGSTGELFF.

This chain joins TRBV5-1 and TRBJ2-5, with 8 bases fitting TRBD1. The V and J ends lost 4 bases and 4 bases, in that order; junction bases with no gene match: 6. There are 14 residues in the CDR3. The germline gives CDR1 SGHRS, CDR2 YFSETQ. The CDR3 loop is CASSMTGDRETQYF. The CDR3 DNA sequence: TGCGCCAGCAGCATGACAGGGGATCGAGAGACCCAGTACTTC. The variable domain in full, with the rest retrieved from reference TRBV5-1 and TRBJ2-5, is KAGVTQTPRYLIKTRGQQVTLSCSPISGHRSVSWYQQTPGQGLQFLFEYFSETQRNKGNFPGRFSGRQFSNSRSEMNVSTLELGDSALYLCASSMTGDRETQYFGPGTRLLVL.

The rearrangement uses TRBV28 and TRBJ2-3; the D is unclear. The CDR3 is made up of 11 amino acids. V lost 3 bases and J lost 6, with 4 bases in between. Germline-derived CDR1 and CDR2 are MDHEN and SYDVKM. CDR3 amino acids: CASSFSDTQYF. The CDR3 nucleotides read TGTGCCAGCAGTTTCTCGGATACGCAGTATTTT.

The gene calls are TRBV29-1 and TRBJ2-5; D perhaps matches TRBD1 (5 bases). Germline V lookup: CDR1 SQVTM, CDR2 ANQGSEA. V gave up 5 bases and J gave up 4 bases, with 17 bases separating them. This CDR3 is built from 14 residues. For the CDR3, the DNA is TGCAGCGTTCCTCCTGGGGCCGGTGGAGAGACCCAGTACTTC. Translating gives CSVPPGAGGETQYF.

The V call is TRBV27, the J call TRBJ2-2; 9 nucleotides match TRBD2. Germline CDR1 is MNHEY and CDR2 is SMNVEV (reference sequence). CDR3 length: 17 amino acids. V shed 8 bases, J shed 3 bases, and the junction held 13 bases outside the gene matches. CDR3 sequence: CASSPSWTSDYTGELFF. CDR3 bases: TGTGCCAGCTCTCCCTCCTGGACTAGCGATTACACCGGGGAGCTGTTTTTT.

The genes are TRBV27 and TRBJ2-1; TRBD1 aligns across 10 bases. The CDR3 is made up of 17 amino acids. Germline lookup yields CDR1 MNHEY and CDR2 SMNVEV (reference sequence). Trimming at V came to 7 bases and at J to 3 bases, leaving 12 bases not matched to a gene. As DNA, the CDR3 is TGTGCCAGCAAAGGGACAGGGGTTTTGCCCTTCTACAATGAGCAGTTCTTC. Translation: CASKGTGVLPFYNEQFF.

V usage is TRBV4-3 and J usage is TRBJ2-6; no definite D call. V was pared by 1 base and J by 1 base, with 8 bases between. Per germline, CDR1 LGHNA and CDR2 YSLEER. The CDR3 is made up of 16 amino acids. CDR3 sequence reads: CASSQVFGSGANVLTF. CDR3 bases: TGCGCCAGCAGCCAAGTCTTCGGGTCTGGGGCCAACGTCCTGACTTTC.

The rearrangement joins TRBV6-5 to TRBJ1-2, with D maybe TRBD1 (5 bases). This CDR3 is 14 amino acids long. Deletions cut 0 bases from V and 6 bases from J, with 11 bases between. CDR1 MNHEY and CDR2 SVGAGI come from the germline V gene. The CDR3 reads CASSYSTDQDGYTF. Written as DNA, the CDR3 is TGTGCCAGCAGTTACTCGACAGACCAAGATGGCTACACCTTC.

The rearrangement links TRBV4-1 to TRBJ1-1; the match to TRBD1 covers 9 bases. The CDR3 covers 15 residues. Germline CDR1 is MGHRA and CDR2 is YSYEKL. J lost 1 base, V lost 3 bases, and 3 bases had no gene match. CDR3 nucleotides: TGCGCCAGCAGCCACCCGGGACAGGGGAACACTGAAGCTTTCTTT. Protein: CASSHPGQGNTEAFF.

The gene calls are TRBV11-3 and TRBJ2-4, with D uncertain. V shed 2 bases and J shed 1 base, with 21 bases lying between them. CDR1 and CDR2 (germline): SGHNT, YENEEA. CDR3 size: 19 residues. CDR3 in amino acids: CASSLNVMAIPTAKNIQYF. CDR3 nucleotides: TGTGCCAGCAGCTTAAACGTGATGGCCATCCCAACGGCCAAAAACATTCAGTACTTC.

CDR3 loop: CASSPRYEQYF. CDR3 DNA sequence: TGTGCCAGCAGCCCGAGATACGAGCAGTACTTC. The chain combines TRBV11-1 with TRBJ2-7; no clear D gene. Between the trimmed V and J ends, which lost 5 bases and 4 bases, there was a span of 6 bases. The CDR3 has 11 residues. From germline, CDR1 is SGHAT and CDR2 FQDESV (reference sequence).

The rearrangement uses TRBV7-6 and TRBJ1-4; the D is unclear. The CDR3 has 14 residues. CDR1 and CDR2 (germline): SGHVS, FNYEAQ. With 3 bases removed from V and 4 bases from J, the gap between germline ends came to 9 bases. CDR3 coding DNA: TGTGCCAGCAGCTTCAGGCCTCGTAATGAAAAACTGTTTTTT. Translated, it gives CASSFRPRNEKLFF.

CDR3 protein: CASSQSRSTDTQYF. The CDR3 bases are TGCGCCAGCAGCCAAAGCCGAAGCACAGATACGCAGTATTTT. The chain has TRBV4-1 and TRBJ2-3; D is ambiguous. Looked up from germline, CDR1 is MGHRA and CDR2 is YSYEKL. This CDR3 is built from 14 residues. Trimming shortened V by 2 bases and J by 0 bases, and 6 bases separated the two germline ends.